Below, 19 T cell receptor beta chains from the same sample are listed, as sequenced in a study of T cells in Graves' hyperthyroidism and ophthalmopathy. The TCR beta CDR3 regions underwent amplification using RNA transcripts as the source. The study used the HTBI primer set for a first-round RT-PCR of the TCR CDR3. TCRdb independently ran MiXCR on the multiplex PCR reads; one entry per CDR3 protein. The sample lists under 600,000 distinct CDR3 sequences; more than 15% were seen once. Sequencing input: blood. The receptors derive from a woman aged 40 to 50 with Graves' ophthalmopathy.

This clonotype appeared many times. The rearrangement uses TRBV11-3 and TRBJ2-1, with TRBD2 identical over 11 bases. V dropped 0 bases and J dropped 7; count of bases not matched to a gene: 2. This CDR3 is 15 amino acids long. CDR1 is SGHNT and CDR2 is YENEEA in the germline V gene. The CDR3 nucleotides read TGTGCCAGCAGCTTAGATCCTAGCGGGAGGAATGAGCAGTTCTTC. Residues: CASSLDPSGRNEQFF.

The CDR3 coding sequence is TGTGCCAGCCGAAGTTTCAGGGGGCAGGACTCCTACGAGCAGTACTTC. Protein: CASRSFRGQDSYEQYF. V gene TRBV6-1 combines with J gene TRBJ2-7, with 8 bases that match TRBD1. CDR1 is MNHNS and CDR2 is SASEGT in the germline V gene. This CDR3 comprises 16 residues. V shed 8 bases, J shed 0 bases, and the junction held 12 bases outside the gene matches.

For this clonotype: The junction differs from germline at one of its ends, possibly a read error. The chain is built from TRBV2 and TRBJ2-7, with D hard to call. CDR1 SNHLY and CDR2 FYNNEI come from the germline V gene. The CDR3 sequence is 12 residues long. The CDR3 sequence is CATSDLGYEQYF. The CDR3 DNA is TGTGCCACCAGTGATTTGGGCTACGAGCAGTACTTC.

The chain recombines TRBV5-1 with TRBJ2-3, with D tentatively TRBD2 (6 bases). Looked up from germline, CDR1 is SGHRS and CDR2 is YFSETQ. Trimming removed 5 bases from V and 4 bases from J, with 20 bases in between. The CDR3 is 16 residues long. CDR3 DNA: TGCGCCAGCAGTTCTAATCCCGGGAGCCCAGCAGATACGCAGTATTTT. It yields the protein CASSSNPGSPADTQYF.

As regards this clonotype: A much larger clone lies a single base off, so this may be a read error. J is TRBJ2-5 and V is TRBV6-1; 7 positions match TRBD1. This CDR3 is 14 amino acids long. V was pared by 3 bases and J by 5 bases, with 6 bases of the junction left unmatched. Germline V gives CDR1 MNHNS, CDR2 SASEGT. CDR3 coding DNA: TGTGCCAGCAGTGAGACAGGGAGTTGGGAGACCCAGTACTTC. Translated: CASSETGSWETQYF.

This clonotype was seen only a few times. This chain connects TRBV14 to TRBJ2-1; weak D call: TRBD2 (5 bases). The germline CDR1 and CDR2 sequences are SGHDN and FVKESK. V was pared by 8 bases and J by 9 bases, with 23 bases between. The CDR3 runs to 15 residues. The CDR3 loop reads CASSNGEPFFVEQFF. Here the CDR3 DNA reads TGTGCCAGCTCCAACGGGGAACCTTTTTTTGTTGAGCAGTTCTTC.

This clonotype has at least ten counts. The V gene is TRBV6-1, the J gene TRBJ2-7; D is undetermined. Per germline, CDR1 MNHNS and CDR2 SASEGT. The CDR3 totals 14 residues. V was clipped by 7 bases and J by 4 bases, with 17 bases between them. CDR3 DNA: TGTGCCAGCACCCAATCAAGGACCGCTTACGAGCAGTACTTC. Protein: CASTQSRTAYEQYF.

This clonotype was seen a few times. The rearrangement links TRBV7-7 to TRBJ2-6; D is ambiguous. CDR1 and CDR2 (germline): SSHAT, FNYEAQ (reference sequence). The CDR3 is made up of 16 amino acids. CDR3 nucleotide sequence: TGTGCTAGCCGCTTGGGCGCGACATCTGGGGCCAACGTCCTGACTTTC. It translates to CASRLGATSGANVLTF.

This clonotype showed up just a few times. This rearrangement joins TRBV7-9 to TRBJ2-1; D is ambiguous. The germline V gene encodes CDR1 SEHNR and CDR2 FQNEAQ (reference sequence). The CDR3 has 14 residues. V was trimmed by 7 bases and J by 2 bases, leaving 12 bases between them. The CDR3 DNA sequence: TGTGCCAGCATCCTGCCCGACACCTACAATGAGCAGTTCTTC. This sequence encodes CASILPDTYNEQFF.

Notes on this clonotype: A much larger clone sits a single nucleotide away, making a read error possible. V and J are TRBV28 and TRBJ2-1, with D possibly TRBD1 on 6 matching bases. The CDR3 loop spans 13 amino acids. CDR1 is MDHEN, CDR2 SYDVKM, per germline. For the CDR3, the DNA is TGTGCCAGCCGGGACACAGTTTACAGTGAGCAGTTCTTC. Translated: CASRDTVYSEQFF.

At least ten counts were recorded for this clonotype. The rearrangement uses TRBV2 and TRBJ2-7; 11 bases are shared with TRBD1. Germline CDR1 reads SNHLY; CDR2 reads FYNNEI. Trimming removed 7 bases from V and 6 bases from J; junction bases left unmatched: 8. The CDR3 length is 14 residues. The CDR3 reads CASNIGQGAGEQYF. CDR3 DNA: TGTGCCAGCAATATTGGACAGGGGGCGGGCGAGCAGTACTTC.

This clonotype was seen repeatedly, ten times or more. The chain recombines TRBV2 with TRBJ1-1, with D possibly being TRBD1 (6 bases). The CDR3 runs 14 residues. Per germline, CDR1 SNHLY and CDR2 FYNNEI. Deletions cut 0 bases from V and 5 bases from J, with 10 bases between. CDR3 nucleotide sequence: TGTGCCAGCAGTGAAGCAGGGGGTTGGACTGAAGCTTTCTTT. This translates into CASSEAGGWTEAFF.

Comment on this clonotype: Since the CDR3 does not end with the conserved phenylalanine or tryptophan, this likely comes from a read error. This chain connects TRBV3-1 to TRBJ2-1; TRBD2 agrees at 7 bases. V dropped 8 bases and J dropped 6; count of bases not matched to a gene: 13. CDR1 is LGHDT, CDR2 YNNKEL, per germline (reference sequence). This CDR3 spans 15 amino acids. CDR3 in amino acids: CASGSGHHLSNEQFS. DNA of the CDR3: TGTGCCAGCGGTAGCGGGCACCATCTTTCCAATGAGCAGTTCTCC.

The table lists this clonotype with a few counts. The chain carries TRBV14 and TRBJ2-6; 7 bases are a match to TRBD1. The CDR3 consists of 18 residues. Germline-derived CDR1 and CDR2 are SGHDN and FVKESK. The junction had 8 bases not matched to a gene; V was cut back by 3 bases and J by 0 bases. The CDR3 DNA reads TGTGCCAGCAGCCAGGAGACAGGGATGGGCTCTGGGGCCAACGTCCTGACTTTC. Amino acids: CASSQETGMGSGANVLTF.

The table lists this clonotype with a few counts. The V and J genes are TRBV6-1 and TRBJ1-1; 7 bases are a match to TRBD1. The V and J ends lost 3 bases and 11 bases, in that order; junction bases with no gene match: 6. From germline, CDR1 is MNHNS and CDR2 SASEGT. This CDR3 contains 12 residues. The CDR3 region is CASSDEGATAFF. In DNA form, the CDR3 reads TGTGCCAGCAGTGACGAGGGGGCTACGGCTTTCTTT.

This clonotype was detected many times. The chain employs TRBV5-8 and TRBJ2-7; possible D gene TRBD1, 5 bases. V lost 3 bases and J 3 bases, leaving 10 bases between the germline ends. The CDR3 runs 13 residues. Germline CDR1 is SGHTS and CDR2 is YDEGEE. The CDR3 DNA reads as TGTGCCAGCAGCTCATTCCAGGGCTACGAGCAGTACTTC. This translates into CASSSFQGYEQYF.

The sample holds many counts of this clonotype. V gene TRBV20-1 combines with J gene TRBJ2-3, with TRBD1 identical over 8 bases. V shed 6 bases, J shed 5 bases, and the junction held 7 bases outside the gene matches. The CDR3 covers 13 residues. Looked up from germline, CDR1 is DFQATT and CDR2 is SNEGSKA (reference sequence). CDR3 in amino acids: CSAAQGAQDTQYF. The CDR3 DNA reads as TGCAGTGCAGCCCAGGGGGCCCAAGATACGCAGTATTTT.

This clonotype was seen many times. J is TRBJ1-2 and V is TRBV20-1; TRBD1 might be the D (5 bases). Trimming removed 1 base at V and 13 bases at J, with 10 bases between. Germline CDR1 is DFQATT and CDR2 is SNEGSKA (reference sequence). The CDR3 is made up of 10 amino acids. CDR3 loop: CSARGAGLTF. CDR3 DNA sequence: TGCAGTGCTAGAGGTGCAGGGCTCACCTTC.

This clonotype was seen ten or more times. The rearrangement joins TRBV20-1 to TRBJ1-3; 7 bases are shared with TRBD1. The CDR3 extends over 14 amino acids. CDR1 is DFQATT and CDR2 is SNEGSKA in the germline V gene (reference sequence). V shed 5 bases and J 1 base; nucleotides not matched to a gene: 5. The CDR3 protein is CSAATGRSGNTIYF. In DNA form, the CDR3 reads TGCAGTGCTGCGACAGGGAGGTCTGGAAACACCATATATTTT.